The next 17 T cell receptor beta chains were all read from a single sample in a study of CD8+ T cells in alopecia areata. The authors extracted RNA and reverse transcribed it into cDNA as the sequencing template. Method: immunoSEQ multiplex PCR; TCRdb's copy keeps in-frame clones and lacks some. The sample yields 150,000 to 200,000 clones, around 60% seen once. This sample's treatment: oral pan-JAK inhibitor, 5-10 mg twice daily. This material consisted of CD4+ T cells sorted from blood, taken at week 24, from a patient treated with tofacitinib. The receptors stem from a human donor with alopecia areata.

This rearrangement joins TRBV19 to TRBJ1-3, with D uncertain. CDR1 LNHDA and CDR2 SQIVND come from the germline V gene (reference sequence). The CDR3 spans 14 residues. V was clipped by 6 bases and J by 0 bases, with 9 bases between them. CDR3 loop: CASSLWNSGNTIYF. The DNA of the CDR3 is TGTGCCAGTAGCCTCTGGAACTCTGGAAACACCATATATTTT.

The CDR3 loop is CASSVASGVQFF. CDR3 coding DNA: TGTGCCAGCAGCGTCGCTAGCGGGGTACAGTTCTTC. The chain is built from TRBV9 and TRBJ2-1; 9 positions agree with TRBD2. Losses at the gene ends were 2 bases for V and 13 bases for J; bases not matched to a gene: 4. Germline loops: CDR1 SGDLS, CDR2 YYNGEE. CDR3 length equals 12 residues.

The V and J genes are TRBV29-1 and TRBJ2-2; D might be TRBD1 (5 bases). Per the germline V gene, CDR1 is SQVTM and CDR2 is ANQGSEA. This CDR3 has 14 amino acids. V gave up 6 bases and J gave up 0 bases, with 11 bases separating them. CDR3 amino acids: CSVQGFANTGELFF. Here the CDR3 DNA reads TGCAGCGTCCAGGGATTCGCGAACACCGGGGAGCTGTTTTTT.

This chain links TRBV2 with TRBJ2-5; TRBD2 aligns across 11 bases. V was clipped by 0 bases and J by 1 base; unmatched bases: 1. Germline CDR1 SNHLY, CDR2 FYNNEI. The CDR3 covers 16 residues. CDR3 nucleotides: TGTGCCAGCAGTGAAGCGCTAGCGGGGGGCCAAGAGACCCAGTACTTC. It translates to CASSEALAGGQETQYF.

The V call is TRBV5-1, the J call TRBJ2-5; D gene ambiguous. Germline-derived CDR1 and CDR2 are SGHRS and YFSETQ. Between the trimmed V and J ends, which lost 4 bases and 1 base, there was a span of 5 bases. The CDR3 sequence is 12 residues long. The CDR3 bases are TGCGCCAGCAGCATCGCCCAAGAGACCCAGTACTTC. This codes for CASSIAQETQYF.

The chain is built from TRBV5-1 and TRBJ2-7, with D perhaps TRBD1 (6 bases). With 3 bases removed from V and 3 bases from J, the gap between germline ends came to 10 bases. The CDR3 spans 13 residues. The germline gives CDR1 SGHRS, CDR2 YFSETQ. Here the CDR3 reads CASSSGTSYEQYF. DNA for the CDR3: TGCGCCAGCAGCTCTGGGACAAGCTACGAGCAGTACTTC.

The CDR3 DNA is TGCGCCAGCAGCCAGACAGGGTACCCTTTTGAGGAGCAGTACTTC. Its protein is CASSQTGYPFEEQYF. V is TRBV4-1 and J is TRBJ2-7, with 7 bases that match TRBD1. This CDR3 has 15 residues. Germline values: CDR1 MGHRA, CDR2 YSYEKL. The V gene end was trimmed by 3 bases and the J gene end by 7 bases; junction bases not matched to a gene: 12.

This clone was seen ten or more times. The chain recombines TRBV7-9 with TRBJ2-1, with D unclear. Trimming stripped 5 bases from V and 0 bases from J, with 11 bases between. This CDR3 is built from 15 residues. Germline-derived CDR1 and CDR2 are SEHNR and FQNEAQ (reference sequence). The chain's CDR3 is CASSPGRSSYNEQFF. The CDR3, as DNA: TGTGCCAGCAGCCCCGGACGGAGCTCCTACAATGAGCAGTTCTTC.

This rearrangement joins TRBV11-2 to TRBJ2-2; 7 nucleotides line up with TRBD1. The CDR3 totals 15 residues. Germline V gene sequence: CDR1 SGHAT, CDR2 FQNNGV. The V gene end was trimmed by 0 bases and the J gene end by 4 bases; junction bases not matched to a gene: 2. The CDR3 DNA is TGTGCCAGCAGCTTAGAAGGGGGCGGCACCGGGGAGCTGTTTTTT. Translating it yields CASSLEGGGTGELFF.

This clone was seen many times. This chain joins TRBV14 and TRBJ1-1; D unclear. Trimming took off 1 base at V and 8 bases at J, with 14 bases between the two ends. The CDR3 extends over 14 amino acids. The germline V gene encodes CDR1 SGHDN and CDR2 FVKESK. The DNA of the CDR3 is TGTGCCAGCAGCCAAGGAGGAACGATTCCAGAAGCTTTCTTT. Translated: CASSQGGTIPEAFF.

The chain has TRBV2 and TRBJ2-5, with 12 positions matching TRBD2. The CDR3 has 16 residues. The germline V gene encodes CDR1 SNHLY and CDR2 FYNNEI. The V segment lost 5 bases and the J segment 0 bases; nucleotides outside the gene matches: 4. This CDR3 is CASSTSGGNYQETQYF. The CDR3 DNA sequence: TGTGCCAGCAGTACTAGCGGGGGGAACTACCAAGAGACCCAGTACTTC.

J is TRBJ2-5 and V is TRBV4-1; D gene uncertain. Germline CDR1 MGHRA, CDR2 YSYEKL. The CDR3 is 14 residues long. V dropped 2 bases and J dropped 6 bases, with 13 bases sitting between them. In DNA form, the CDR3 reads TGCGCCAGCAGCCAAAAGGGAAACGGACAGACCCAGTACTTC. Its protein is CASSQKGNGQTQYF.

The V call is TRBV15, the J call TRBJ2-7, with 9 nucleotides matching TRBD1. The CDR3 is 15 residues long. CDR1 and CDR2 (germline): LNHNV, YYDKDF (reference sequence). After removal of 9 bases from V and 3 bases from J, the junction contained 12 bases not matched to a gene. CDR3 bases: TGTGCCACGGGCTGGGGGCGACAGGGGGACTACGAGCAGTACTTC. It codes for CATGWGRQGDYEQYF.

The V and J genes are TRBV4-2 and TRBJ2-7; 8 bases agree with TRBD2. V dropped 1 base and J dropped 4; count of bases not matched to a gene: 12. This CDR3 contains 17 residues. Germline V gene sequence: CDR1 LGHNA, CDR2 YNFKEQ. The CDR3 DNA reads as TGTGCCAGCAGCCAAGGGTCCGGGGGGGCAGGACTGTACGAGCAGTACTTC. This translates into CASSQGSGGAGLYEQYF.

This sequence joins TRBV5-4 and TRBJ2-7; no clear D. Germline values: CDR1 SGHNT, CDR2 YYREEE (reference sequence). This CDR3 has 13 amino acids. The germline V and J ends were trimmed by 0 bases and 0 bases, with 4 bases remaining between them. In DNA, the CDR3 is TGTGCCAGCAGCTTGGACACCTCCTACGAGCAGTACTTC. It translates to CASSLDTSYEQYF.

The genes are TRBV2 and TRBJ1-5; D is unresolved. The CDR3 sequence is 16 residues long. Germline-derived CDR1 and CDR2 are SNHLY and FYNNEI. Trimming removed 3 bases from V and 4 bases from J, with 16 bases in between. This CDR3 reads CASSDQRGGGNQPQHF. The CDR3 DNA follows: TGTGCCAGCAGTGATCAGCGCGGAGGCGGTAATCAGCCCCAGCATTTT.

V usage is TRBV7-2 and J usage is TRBJ1-6, with a possible D match to TRBD1 (5 bases). The CDR3 is made up of 14 amino acids. Germline V gene sequence: CDR1 SGHTA, CDR2 FQGNSA. V lost 1 base and J lost 6, with 7 bases in between. This CDR3 reads CASSLGQRNSPLHF. The DNA of the CDR3 is TGTGCCAGCAGCTTAGGACAGCGTAATTCACCCCTCCACTTT. The full variable domain, its missing parts supplied by reference TRBV7-2 and TRBJ1-6, is GAGVSQSPSNKVTEKGKDVELRCDPISGHTALYWYRQSLGQGLEFLIYFQGNSAPDKSGLPSDRFSAERTGGSVSTLTIQRTQQEDSAVYLCASSLGQRNSPLHFGNGTRLTVT.